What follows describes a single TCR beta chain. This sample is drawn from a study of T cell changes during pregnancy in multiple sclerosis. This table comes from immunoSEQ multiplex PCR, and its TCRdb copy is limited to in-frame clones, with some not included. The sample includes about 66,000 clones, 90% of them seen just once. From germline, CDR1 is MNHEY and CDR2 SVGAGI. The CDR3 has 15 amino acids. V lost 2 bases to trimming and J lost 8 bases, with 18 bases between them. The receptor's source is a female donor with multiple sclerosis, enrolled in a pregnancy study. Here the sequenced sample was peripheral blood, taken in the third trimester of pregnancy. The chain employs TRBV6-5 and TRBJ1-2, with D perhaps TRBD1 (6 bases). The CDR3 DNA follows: TGTGCCAGCAGTTACAGGGCACAGGGAGGGTACGGCTACACCTTC. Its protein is CASSYRAQGGYGYTF.